This entry lists 24 T cell receptor beta chains sequenced from one sample in a study of response to subunit inactivated influenza vaccine. TCRdb re-called the RT-PCR reads through MiXCR, storing one row per CDR3 protein. The profile shows some 600,000 distinct CDR3 sequences, 13% to 15% of them singletons. Specimen: PBMCs from blood, collected around 15 days before vaccination. These receptors all come from a man aged 50 to 59 who received an inactivated influenza vaccine.

The chain recombines TRBV19 with TRBJ2-2; TRBD2 aligns across 15 bases. CDR3 size: 17 residues. V shed 3 bases, J shed 7 bases, and the junction held 6 bases outside the gene matches. CDR1 LNHDA and CDR2 SQIVND come from the germline V gene (reference sequence). The CDR3 is CASSIRTSGGAHGELFF. The CDR3 nucleotides are TGTGCCAGTAGTATCCGGACTAGCGGGGGGGCGCACGGGGAGCTGTTTTTT.

The rearrangement uses TRBV7-9 and TRBJ2-5, with TRBD2 as a possible D gene (5 bases). The CDR3 is made up of 16 amino acids. Trimming removed 7 bases at V and 4 bases at J, with 22 bases between. The germline gives CDR1 SEHNR, CDR2 FQNEAQ (reference sequence). CDR3 protein: CASIARGAQTGETQYF. CDR3 sequence (DNA): TGTGCCAGCATAGCCCGGGGTGCACAGACGGGAGAGACCCAGTACTTC.

Ten or more counts support this clonotype. The chain recombines TRBV7-2 with TRBJ2-5; 7 nucleotides agree with TRBD2. Germline V CDR1 and CDR2: SGHTA, FQGNSA. V trimming: 4 bases; J trimming: 3 bases; junction bases outside the gene matches: 5. CDR3 length equals 14 residues. DNA for the CDR3: TGTGCCAGCAGCTCCCAGGGAGGGAAAGAGACCCAGTACTTC. Translation gives CASSSQGGKETQYF.

This clonotype was picked up a small number of times. This chain links TRBV7-9 with TRBJ2-7; 12 bases are shared with TRBD1. Germline CDR1 SEHNR, CDR2 FQNEAQ (reference sequence). V was clipped by 3 bases and J by 6 bases; unmatched bases: 6. This CDR3 is built from 15 residues. CDR3: CASSFSGTGGREQYF. The CDR3 bases are TGTGCCAGCAGCTTTTCCGGGACAGGGGGCCGCGAGCAGTACTTC.

This clonotype was seen a handful of times. The chain recombines TRBV5-4 with TRBJ2-1; 10 bases fit TRBD2. After removal of 4 bases from V and 7 bases from J, the junction contained 8 bases not matched to a gene. This CDR3 comprises 15 residues. The germline gives CDR1 SGHNT, CDR2 YYREEE (reference sequence). CDR3 region: CASSPGTSGKNEQFF. CDR3 in DNA: TGTGCCAGCAGCCCTGGTACTAGCGGGAAGAATGAGCAGTTCTTC.

The rearrangement joins TRBV20-1 to TRBJ2-5; possibly TRBD1 or TRBD2 for D (5 bases each). Germline-derived CDR1 and CDR2 are DFQATT and SNEGSKA (reference sequence). The CDR3 spans 13 residues. V lost 6 bases and J 5 bases, leaving 16 bases between the germline ends. The CDR3 sequence is CSATGTTVETQYF. DNA of the CDR3: TGCAGTGCAACCGGGACGACGGTGGAGACCCAGTACTTC.

The chain carries TRBV5-1 and TRBJ2-7; maybe TRBD1 (5 bases). Trimming stripped 0 bases from V and 5 bases from J, with 21 bases between. Germline loops: CDR1 SGHRS, CDR2 YFSETQ. The CDR3 runs to 17 residues. CDR3 sequence reads: CASSLEPGAGPSNEQYF. The DNA of the CDR3 is TGCGCCAGCAGCTTGGAGCCTGGAGCAGGGCCGTCGAACGAGCAGTACTTC. Filled out from reference TRBV5-1 and TRBJ2-7, the complete variable domain reads KAGVTQTPRYLIKTRGQQVTLSCSPISGHRSVSWYQQTPGQGLQFLFEYFSETQRNKGNFPGRFSGRQFSNSRSEMNVSTLELGDSALYLCASSLEPGAGPSNEQYFGPGTRLTVT.

V usage is TRBV4-1 and J usage is TRBJ2-3; D tentatively reads TRBD1 or TRBD2 (6 bases each). Per the germline V gene, CDR1 is MGHRA and CDR2 is YSYEKL. This CDR3 has 17 amino acids. The germline V and J ends were trimmed by 0 bases and 0 bases, with 13 bases remaining between them. Written as DNA, the CDR3 is TGCGCCAGCAGCCAAGATGTAGGGGGACTTAGCACAGATACGCAGTATTTT. This translates into CASSQDVGGLSTDTQYF.

There are a few counts of this clonotype. This chain links TRBV10-3 with TRBJ2-7; D is unresolved. Looked up from germline, CDR1 is ENHRY and CDR2 is SYGVKD. The germline V and J ends were trimmed by 1 base and 3 bases, with 4 bases remaining between them. This CDR3 spans 12 amino acids. This CDR3 reads CAISEYGYEQYF. The CDR3 nucleotides read TGTGCCATCAGTGAGTACGGCTACGAGCAGTACTTC.

The chain employs TRBV28 and TRBJ2-1; TRBD1 agrees at 10 bases. In germline, CDR1 is MDHEN, CDR2 SYDVKM. Trimming at V came to 3 bases and at J to 6 bases, leaving 11 bases not matched to a gene. The length of the CDR3 is 17 residues. CDR3 sequence reads: CASSFTSGTGVRNEQFF. CDR3 nucleotide sequence: TGTGCCAGCAGTTTTACATCCGGGACAGGGGTACGCAATGAGCAGTTCTTC.

This clonotype was detected a few times. The rearrangement joins TRBV5-1 to TRBJ1-2; maybe TRBD1 (5 bases). Trimming shortened V by 1 base and J by 4 bases, and 11 bases separated the two germline ends. This CDR3 is 14 amino acids long. Germline CDR1 and CDR2: SGHRS and YFSETQ. The CDR3, as DNA: TGCGCCAGCAGCTTGTATCACGGGGCCTATGGCTACACCTTC. Encoded protein: CASSLYHGAYGYTF. The whole variable domain, filled in from reference TRBV5-1 and TRBJ1-2, reads KAGVTQTPRYLIKTRGQQVTLSCSPISGHRSVSWYQQTPGQGLQFLFEYFSETQRNKGNFPGRFSGRQFSNSRSEMNVSTLELGDSALYLCASSLYHGAYGYTFGSGTRLTVV.

V usage is TRBV5-1 and J usage is TRBJ2-3; tentative D call: TRBD1 (5 bases). Per the germline V gene, CDR1 is SGHRS and CDR2 is YFSETQ. Trimming pared 4 bases from V and 1 base from J, leaving 13 bases between. The CDR3 loop spans 15 amino acids. The CDR3 reads CASSPQGLGTDTQYF. In DNA form, the CDR3 reads TGCGCCAGCAGCCCTCAGGGTTTGGGCACAGATACGCAGTATTTT.

CDR3 sequence: CASSLPGQSNEKLFF. DNA for the CDR3: TGTGCCAGCAGCTTACCGGGACAGAGTAATGAAAAACTGTTTTTT. The rearrangement links TRBV7-6 to TRBJ1-4, with 7 bases that match TRBD1. This CDR3 region has 15 residues. Germline lookup yields CDR1 SGHVS and CDR2 FNYEAQ. V was clipped by 2 bases and J by 4 bases; unmatched bases: 4.

V and J are TRBV4-3 and TRBJ2-7, with D perhaps TRBD1 (6 bases). Per the germline V gene, CDR1 is LGHNA and CDR2 is YSLEER. Trimming cost V 1 base and J 2 bases, with 12 bases left between them. The CDR3 totals 15 residues. Written as DNA, the CDR3 is TGCGCCAGCAGCCAAGTCGCGACAGGAGCCTACGAGCAGTACTTC. It is translated as CASSQVATGAYEQYF.

The CDR3 is CASSVGASFSYNEQFF. CDR3 coding DNA: TGTGCCAGCAGCGTAGGGGCTAGCTTTTCCTACAATGAGCAGTTCTTC. This chain uses TRBV9 with TRBJ2-1, with TRBD2 as a possible D gene (5 bases). The CDR3 runs 16 residues. V lost 0 bases to trimming and J lost 1 base, with 11 bases between them. The germline CDR1 and CDR2 sequences are SGDLS and YYNGEE.

This clonotype was recorded once. This chain links TRBV21-1 with TRBJ2-7; the table's D call of TRBD2 was not tested on the DNA. TRBV21-1 is a pseudogene segment. This CDR3 has 16 residues. The CDR3 here is CASSLPAGGPPCEQYF. CDR3 bases: TGTGCCAGCAGCCTGCCGGCGGGAGGGCCTCCCTGCGAGCAGTACTTC.

The chain has TRBV20-1 and TRBJ2-2, with D perhaps matching TRBD2 (6 bases). This CDR3 region has 14 residues. Germline V gene sequence: CDR1 DFQATT, CDR2 SNEGSKA (reference sequence). Trimming took 5 bases from V and 0 from J, leaving 10 bases between them. The CDR3, as DNA: TGCAGTGCTGGCGGGGAACCGAACACCGGGGAGCTGTTTTTT. Translated, it gives CSAGGEPNTGELFF.

The chain joins TRBV20-1 to TRBJ1-2; 10 bases agree with TRBD1. CDR1 is DFQATT and CDR2 is SNEGSKA in the germline V gene (reference sequence). This CDR3 has 17 residues. V lost 2 bases and J lost 4; bases outside the gene matches: 13. CDR3 in amino acids: CSARSSRDRGAGYGYTF. The CDR3 DNA sequence: TGCAGTGCTAGATCGTCCCGGGACAGGGGCGCCGGCTATGGCTACACCTTC.

This clonotype has a count of ten or more. The chain employs TRBV4-2 and TRBJ1-4; D is perhaps TRBD1 (6 bases). This CDR3 comprises 18 residues. The germline CDR1 and CDR2 sequences are LGHNA and YNFKEQ. V was shortened by 4 bases and J by 9 bases, with 27 bases between the two germline ends. The CDR3: CASSPPTFRGRLSKKLFF. The CDR3 DNA is TGTGCCAGCAGCCCCCCAACGTTCCGGGGGCGCTTGAGTAAAAAACTGTTTTTT.

This clonotype was observed a few times. The chain couples TRBV6-2 or TRBV6-3 to TRBJ1-5; no clear D. The CDR3 runs 17 residues. Germline V lookup: CDR1 MNHEY, CDR2 SVGEGT. Trimming pared 6 bases from V and 4 bases from J, leaving 22 bases between. CDR3 sequence reads: CASRHTPGSLVNQPQHF. The CDR3 nucleotides read TGTGCCAGCAGACACACCCCGGGATCTTTGGTGAATCAGCCCCAGCATTTT.

Many counts were recorded for this clonotype. The rearrangement uses TRBV4-3 and TRBJ2-3; 8 positions match TRBD2. CDR1 is LGHNA and CDR2 is YSLEER in the germline V gene. V dropped 1 base and J dropped 3; count of bases not matched to a gene: 9. This CDR3 has 17 residues. Written as DNA, the CDR3 is TGCGCCAGCAGCCAAGGAACCGGGATAGCGGGGACAGATACGCAGTATTTT. Translation: CASSQGTGIAGTDTQYF.

This clonotype was seen only a few times. V gene TRBV15 combines with J gene TRBJ1-2; D may be TRBD1 (5 bases). V shed 1 base and J shed 2 bases, with 11 bases lying between them. CDR1 and CDR2 (germline): LNHNV, YYDKDF (reference sequence). The CDR3 is 15 amino acids. CDR3 loop: CATSRGAGTNYGYTF. CDR3 DNA: TGTGCCACCAGCAGAGGGGCAGGGACCAACTATGGCTACACCTTC.

The chain couples TRBV7-2 to TRBJ1-1; 9 bases line up with TRBD1. This CDR3 is 14 amino acids long. From germline, CDR1 is SGHTA and CDR2 FQGNSA. V dropped 6 bases and J dropped 5; count of bases not matched to a gene: 7. The CDR3 nucleotides read TGTGCCAGCAGGAAGGGGGACAGGGTTACTGAAGCTTTCTTT. It translates to CASRKGDRVTEAFF.

This clonotype was recorded many times. Mismatch with germline at one junction end may stem from a read error. The chain uses TRBV12-3 or TRBV12-4 and TRBJ1-5; D is possibly TRBD1 (6 bases). This CDR3 spans 14 amino acids. Here the CDR3 reads CASSLGGGNQPQHF. In nucleotides, the CDR3 is TGCGCCAGCAGCTTAGGGGGGGGCAATCAGCCCCAGCATTTT.